The 10 T cell receptor beta chains listed next were all sequenced from one sample in a study of T-cell memory formation after mild COVID-19. TCRdb independently ran MiXCR on the 5' RACE reads; one entry per CDR3 protein. The data show about 110,000 distinct CDR3 sequences, with around an eighth seen just once and approximately 30% held by the top ten. The material sequenced was PBMCs or a T cell subset sorted from them (not recorded which). The origin of the receptors is an adult woman who had mild COVID-19 (a few samples of this study predate the infection). Cell type and time point are not known.

The rearrangement joins TRBV28 to TRBJ2-7; 7 nucleotides line up with TRBD1. Germline V gives CDR1 MDHEN, CDR2 SYDVKM. Trimming removed 7 bases from V and 3 bases from J; junction bases left unmatched: 3. This CDR3 is 12 amino acids long. In DNA form, the CDR3 reads TGTGCCAGCAATCGGGACAGCTACGAGCAGTACTTC. Translated: CASNRDSYEQYF.

This clonotype was seen more than once but under ten times. This likely comes from a read error, as the CDR3 has no conserved phenylalanine or tryptophan at its end. The DNA is omitted, as the CDR3 cannot be located on it reliably, and the CDR3 follows TCRdb's listing. The chain employs TRBV6-5 and TRBJ1-1; whether TRBD1, the table's D call, matches the DNA was not checked. Germline lookup yields CDR1 MNHEY and CDR2 SVGAGI. With termini counted, the CDR3 has 10 amino acids. CDR3 amino acids: CASSPRRGLY.

This rearrangement joins TRBV24-1 to TRBJ2-3, with no clear D. Per the germline V gene, CDR1 is KGHDR and CDR2 is SFDVKD. This CDR3 comprises 14 residues. The V end was cut by 3 bases, the J end by 6 bases, with 12 bases between. CDR3 nucleotides: TGTGCCACCAGTGATCTGACGAGTTGGGATACGCAGTATTTT. Translated: CATSDLTSWDTQYF.

The genes are TRBV6-2 or TRBV6-3 and TRBJ1-1, with D possibly matching TRBD1 (5 bases). The CDR3 is 15 residues long. V was cut by 0 bases and J by 5 bases, with 13 bases left in between. Germline V gives CDR1 MNHEY, CDR2 SVGEGT. The CDR3 bases are TGTGCCAGCAGTTACTCGGGGGAGGGAAGAACTGAAGCTTTCTTT. This sequence encodes CASSYSGEGRTEAFF.

The rearrangement links TRBV7-9 to TRBJ2-1; D is possibly TRBD2 (7 bases). The CDR3 loop spans 15 amino acids. Trimming took off 6 bases at V and 2 bases at J, with 14 bases between the two ends. CDR1 is SEHNR, CDR2 FQNEAQ, per germline (reference sequence). CDR3 sequence: CASRKGGDAYNEQFF. CDR3 nucleotides: TGTGCCAGCAGGAAAGGGGGGGACGCCTACAATGAGCAGTTCTTC.

Only a few counts were recorded for this clonotype. The chain recombines TRBV11-2 with TRBJ2-7, with D possibly matching TRBD1 (6 bases). Germline V CDR1 and CDR2: SGHAT, FQNNGV. The length of the CDR3 is 17 residues. Trimming pared 2 bases from V and 3 bases from J, leaving 20 bases between. The CDR3 loop is CASSLLVLVGQSYEQYF. In DNA, the CDR3 is TGTGCCAGCAGCTTACTTGTGTTAGTAGGACAGAGCTACGAGCAGTACTTC.

This clonotype has more than one count but fewer than ten. This sequence joins TRBV4-1 and TRBJ2-3, with 8 bases fitting TRBD2. Germline loops: CDR1 MGHRA, CDR2 YSYEKL. This CDR3 is built from 17 residues. V lost 3 bases and J lost 2; bases outside the gene matches: 10. Here the CDR3 DNA reads TGCGCCAGCAGCCACCTCGGGGCGGGAGGTTACACAGATACGCAGTATTTT. Protein: CASSHLGAGGYTDTQYF.

The chain links TRBV15 to TRBJ2-7; maybe TRBD1 (6 bases). V lost 6 bases and J 0 bases, leaving 9 bases between the germline ends. The CDR3 loop spans 13 amino acids. Germline lookup yields CDR1 LNHNV and CDR2 YYDKDF (reference sequence). CDR3 nucleotide sequence: TGTGCCACCAGGGACAGCCGCTCCTACGAGCAGTACTTC. Its translation: CATRDSRSYEQYF. Full variable domain (missing parts from reference TRBV15 and TRBJ2-7): DAMVIQNPRYQVTQFGKPVTLSCSQTLNHNVMYWYQQKSSQAPKLLFHYYDKDFNNEADTPDNFQSRRPNTSFCFLDIRSPGLGDTAMYLCATRDSRSYEQYFGPGTRLTVT.

This clonotype was picked up a small number of times. The chain employs TRBV12-3 or TRBV12-4 and TRBJ1-2, with D unresolved. This CDR3 is 12 amino acids long. V dropped 3 bases and J dropped 4 bases, with 6 bases sitting between them. This CDR3 is CASSLGPYGYTF. Written as DNA, the CDR3 is TGTGCCAGCAGTTTGGGCCCCTATGGCTACACCTTC.

This chain joins TRBV20-1 and TRBJ1-1; 12 bases fit TRBD1. Germline trimming cut 5 bases from V and 1 base from J; bases unmatched to any gene: 11. Germline V gene sequence: CDR1 DFQATT, CDR2 SNEGSKA (reference sequence). This CDR3 has 17 residues. This CDR3 is CSAGRDRGLVSNTEAFF. In DNA, the CDR3 is TGCAGTGCTGGTCGGGACAGGGGGCTTGTTTCGAACACTGAAGCTTTCTTT.